The TCR beta chain described here comes from a study of blood T cell repertoires in COVID-19. Study overall: Both acute and convalescent COVID-19 samples were obtained from the United States, Italy and Spain. T cells, B-cell-depleted T cells, or PBMCs provided the cDNA or gDNA that served as material.

The CDR3 has 13 residues. Trimming cost V 6 bases and J 2 bases; bases outside gene matches: 2. CDR1 and CDR2 (germline): MNHEY, SVGAGI. Original handling: Amplification of reference gene primers provided the estimated nucleated cell counts. Using immunoSEQ multiplex PCR, the repertoire was profiled, and TCRdb retains in-frame clones only, with some absent. V, J and clone size are taken as reported in that table, and D and trimming were inferred from the DNA itself. The sample lists about 100,000 clones; more than 75% were seen once. The sequencing sample was made of peripheral blood. This receptor was obtained from a man aged 60 to 75 with acute or convalescent COVID-19. V and J are TRBV6-5 and TRBJ1-2, with 8 bases matching TRBD1. The CDR3 DNA reads TGTGCCAGCAGAGGGGACAGGAACTATGGCTACACCTTC. Its protein is CASRGDRNYGYTF.